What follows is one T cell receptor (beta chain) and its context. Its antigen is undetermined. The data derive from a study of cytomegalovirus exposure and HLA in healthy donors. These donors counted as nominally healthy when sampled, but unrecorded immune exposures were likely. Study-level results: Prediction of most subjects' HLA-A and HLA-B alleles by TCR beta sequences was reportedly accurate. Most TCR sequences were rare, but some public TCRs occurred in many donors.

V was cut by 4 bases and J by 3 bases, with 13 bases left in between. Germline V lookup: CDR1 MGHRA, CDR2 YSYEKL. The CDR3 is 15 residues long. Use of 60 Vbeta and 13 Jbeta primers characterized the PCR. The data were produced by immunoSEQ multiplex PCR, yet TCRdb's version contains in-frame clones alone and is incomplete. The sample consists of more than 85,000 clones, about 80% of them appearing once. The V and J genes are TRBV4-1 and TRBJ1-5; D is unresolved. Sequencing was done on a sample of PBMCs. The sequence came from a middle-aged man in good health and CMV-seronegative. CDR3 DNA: TGCGCCAGCAGCCGACCGGGGTCATACAATCAGCCCCAGCATTTT. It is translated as CASSRPGSYNQPQHF.